One TCR beta chain is described in this entry. Other DNA variants within this sample encode the same CDR3. These data are taken from a study of cytomegalovirus exposure and HLA in healthy donors. The junction had 1 base not matched to a gene; V was cut back by 0 bases and J by 3 bases. CDR1 is MNHEY and CDR2 is SMNVEV in the germline V gene (reference sequence). The CDR3 is 14 residues long. The primer mix had 60 Vbeta and 13 Jbeta primers. Profiled with immunoSEQ multiplex PCR; TCRdb holds only in-frame clones, not every one. The sample shows over 60,000 clones, about 75% of them seen only once. The specimen sequenced was PBMCs. This TCR was recovered from a woman aged 30 to 39 in good health and CMV-seropositive. The chain combines TRBV27 with TRBJ2-7; TRBD2 agrees at 8 bases. The CDR3 is CASSLSTSGYEQYF. The CDR3 DNA is TGTGCCAGCAGTTTATCTACTAGCGGCTACGAGCAGTACTTC.